This TCR beta chain was observed in a study of shared clonotypes between healthy human individuals. Unmatched junction bases numbered 5, after V lost 0 bases and J lost 5 bases. This CDR3 is 16 amino acids long. CDR1 and CDR2 (germline): SGDLS, YYNGEE. TCRdb's copy holds only in-frame clones and misses some; the assay was immunoSEQ multiplex PCR. The sample shows some 2.1 million clones, roughly 95% of them seen only once. Study outcomes and limitations: Incomplete sequencing of sorted subsets was indicated by rarefaction despite large depth. Naive CD4 clonotypes were shared across several donors at approximately 5.3%.

Terminally differentiated effector memory CD45RA+ cells were excluded by CCR7 positive selection of CD45RO-negative cells. The donors were adults (healthy and HIV-negative) with no recent acute infections or vaccinations. A remark on this clone: Antigen: not known.

Sequenced input: naive CD8+ T cells sorted from blood. The source of this sequence is a man aged 18 to 30 in good health. The V call is TRBV9, the J call TRBJ2-1; 10 bases match TRBD2. The DNA for the CDR3 is TGTGCCAGCAGCGTAGATAATCTAGCGGGGGACAATGAGCAGTTCTTC. Translated, it gives CASSVDNLAGDNEQFF.